These T cell receptor beta chains were read from a single sample in a study of CD8+ T cells in alopecia areata. Clones were read by immunoSEQ multiplex PCR, and TCRdb kept only the in-frame ones, dropping some. The table has 150,000 to 200,000 clones, approximately 57% seen once. Sample: CD4+ T cells sorted from blood, taken at week 24, from a patient treated with tofacitinib. The receptors were gathered from a human donor with alopecia areata. Both conserved end residues are trimmed from each CDR3. Fields, in order: J gene, V gene, CDR3 protein.

J gene: TRBJ2-1
V gene: TRBV29-1
CDR3 protein: SVELDRENEQF

J gene: TRBJ2-3
V gene: TRBV5-1
CDR3 protein: ASSLSLGQGADTQY

J gene: TRBJ2-5
V gene: TRBV7-2
CDR3 protein: ASSPRPGEQETQY

J gene: TRBJ1-1
V gene: TRBV18
CDR3 protein: ASSPPNRNTEAF

J gene: TRBJ2-3
V gene: TRBV29-1
CDR3 protein: SVSPAALADTQY

J gene: TRBJ1-2
V gene: TRBV7-2
CDR3 protein: ASSPYSDIWSGYT

J gene: TRBJ1-2
V gene: TRBV25-1
CDR3 protein: ASSERQGRGGYT

J gene: TRBJ2-1
V gene: TRBV7-9
CDR3 protein: ASSLVDEQF

J gene: TRBJ2-1
V gene: TRBV6-6
CDR3 protein: ASLSASSYNEQF

J gene: TRBJ1-2
V gene: TRBV30
CDR3 protein: AWSYIANNYGYT

J gene: TRBJ2-7
V gene: TRBV29-1
CDR3 protein: SVDPGSGYEQY

J gene: TRBJ2-1
V gene: TRBV9
CDR3 protein: ASSVAPTEFHEQF

J gene: TRBJ1-2
V gene: TRBV5-1
CDR3 protein: ASRETGRDGYT

J gene: TRBJ2-4
V gene: TRBV2
CDR3 protein: ASSESGGREVKNIQY

J gene: TRBJ2-5
V gene: TRBV5-1
CDR3 protein: ASSETGVETQY

J gene: TRBJ2-2
V gene: TRBV7-2
CDR3 protein: ASSLGPSGGSGELF

J gene: TRBJ1-1
V gene: TRBV7-9
CDR3 protein: AAGLENTEAF

J gene: TRBJ1-1
V gene: TRBV29-1
CDR3 protein: SVQNTEAF

J gene: TRBJ2-7
V gene: TRBV30
CDR3 protein: AWSRGPPSEQY

J gene: TRBJ1-1
V gene: TRBV4-3
CDR3 protein: ASSQEVRNTEAF

J gene: TRBJ1-4
V gene: TRBV4-3
CDR3 protein: ASSQDIVNEKLF

J gene: TRBJ1-2
V gene: TRBV15
CDR3 protein: ATSREAGQNYGYT

J gene: TRBJ2-3
V gene: TRBV6-1
CDR3 protein: ASNDIFTDTQY

J gene: TRBJ2-7
V gene: TRBV7-2
CDR3 protein: ASSSGGTGRTYEQY

J gene: TRBJ2-7
V gene: TRBV7-2
CDR3 protein: ASSFDREREQY

J gene: TRBJ2-7
V gene: TRBV30
CDR3 protein: AWSRGTGSSEPYEQY

J gene: TRBJ1-1
V gene: TRBV30
CDR3 protein: AWTPGQGKLNTEAF

J gene: TRBJ2-3
V gene: TRBV9
CDR3 protein: ASSTRQGGTDTQY

J gene: TRBJ2-2
V gene: TRBV9
CDR3 protein: ASSLAGRINTGELF

J gene: TRBJ1-4
V gene: TRBV6-5
CDR3 protein: ASRGQGHLNEKLF

J gene: TRBJ1-6
V gene: TRBV5-1
CDR3 protein: ASSLPGGSYNSPLH

J gene: TRBJ1-2
V gene: TRBV29-1
CDR3 protein: SVGTGTLYGYT

J gene: TRBJ1-4
V gene: TRBV7-6
CDR3 protein: ASSLNPQGSTTNEKLF

J gene: TRBJ2-3
V gene: TRBV27
CDR3 protein: ASSLIVGFTDTQY

J gene: TRBJ2-4
V gene: TRBV29-1
CDR3 protein: SVEDTTGSQY

J gene: TRBJ2-4
V gene: TRBV29-1
CDR3 protein: SVQTGGMSGDIQY

J gene: TRBJ1-2
V gene: TRBV13
CDR3 protein: ASSLRDTSNYGYT

J gene: TRBJ2-7
V gene: TRBV27
CDR3 protein: ASSYVGGPYEQY

J gene: TRBJ2-7
V gene: TRBV5-1
CDR3 protein: ASSTAGAYEQY

J gene: TRBJ1-1
V gene: TRBV2
CDR3 protein: ASTTGRNTEAF

J gene: TRBJ2-1
V gene: TRBV7-2
CDR3 protein: ASSLRLGNEQF

J gene: TRBJ1-1
V gene: TRBV10-3
CDR3 protein: AISAADGSLPEAF

J gene: TRBJ2-5
V gene: TRBV5-1
CDR3 protein: ASSPGTGVQETQY

J gene: TRBJ2-5
V gene: TRBV10-3
CDR3 protein: AIAYSGGLQETQY

J gene: TRBJ2-3
V gene: TRBV10-3
CDR3 protein: AISGPDTQY

J gene: TRBJ1-1
V gene: TRBV11-2
CDR3 protein: ASSLDGNVGAF

J gene: TRBJ1-1
V gene: TRBV15
CDR3 protein: ATSRDSIGSWAF

J gene: TRBJ1-4
V gene: TRBV5-1
CDR3 protein: ASSGTGLSEKLF